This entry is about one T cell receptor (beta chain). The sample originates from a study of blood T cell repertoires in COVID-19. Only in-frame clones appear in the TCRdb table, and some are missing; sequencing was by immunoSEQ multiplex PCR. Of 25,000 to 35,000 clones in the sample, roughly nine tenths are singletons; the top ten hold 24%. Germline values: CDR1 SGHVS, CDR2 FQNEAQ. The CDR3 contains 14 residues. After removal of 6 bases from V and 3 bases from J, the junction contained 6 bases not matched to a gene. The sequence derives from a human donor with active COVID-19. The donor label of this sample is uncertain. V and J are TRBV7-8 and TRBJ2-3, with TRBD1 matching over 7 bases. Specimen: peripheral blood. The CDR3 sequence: CASRPGQRTDTQYF. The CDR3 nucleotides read TGTGCCAGCAGACCGGGACAGCGAACAGATACGCAGTATTTT.